The entry that follows covers one TCR beta chain sequence. Its specificity is not known. The data were taken from a study of T cell repertoires in cytomegalovirus infection. Via MiXCR, TCRdb re-called the reads, giving one row per CDR3 protein. The sample lists approximately 1,000,000 distinct CDR3 sequences, about 33% occurring once. The germline V gene has CDR1 MNHEY and CDR2 SMNVEV (reference sequence). Deletions cut 6 bases from V and 8 bases from J, with 16 bases between. This CDR3 has 13 amino acids. This specimen consisted of cultured CD8+ T cells from PBMCs, obtained from culture after CMV antigen stimulation. This clonotype was obtained from a human donor in good health (CMV status not recorded). Some clones in this sample may be carry-over from other donors' samples. The chain has TRBV27 and TRBJ1-2; perhaps TRBD1 as D (6 bases). CDR3 region: CASSAGTPFGYTF. CDR3 sequence (DNA): TGTGCCAGCAGCGCCGGGACACCCTTCGGCTACACCTTC.